These T cell receptor beta chains were read from a single sample in a study of vaccination effects on CD4 cells after COVID-19. Antigen specificity for these receptors is unknown. Here immunoSEQ multiplex PCR was the method, and the copy in TCRdb shows in-frame clones only, minus some. The sample records roughly 42,000 clones, around 77% being singletons. The input for sequencing was CD4+ T cells from PBMCs cultured with HCoV-NL63 spike peptides, taken before COVID-19 vaccination. The origin of the receptors is a human donor who received a COVID-19 vaccine. CDR3s include the opening cysteine and the closing phenylalanine or tryptophan. A D gene is named only where the DNA matches it firmly. Clone size is shown for a subset of rows, as once, few, many or a class of expanded clone.

v_call: TRBV2
j_call: TRBJ2-1
d_call: -
clone_size: once
cdr3_nt: TGTGCCAGCAGAGGACAGAGCTCCTACAATGAGCAGTTCTTC
cdr3_aa: CASRGQSSYNEQFF

v_call: TRBV18
j_call: TRBJ2-3
d_call: -
clone_size: -
cdr3_nt: TGTGCCAGCTCACCACGGCGTGGCACAGATACGCAGTATTTT
cdr3_aa: CASSPRRGTDTQYF

v_call: TRBV9
j_call: TRBJ2-5
d_call: TRBD2
clone_size: -
cdr3_nt: TGTGCCAGCAGCGGCCAGGGACTAGCGGGGGATCAAGAGACCCAGTACTTC
cdr3_aa: CASSGQGLAGDQETQYF

v_call: TRBV24-1
j_call: TRBJ2-2
d_call: -
clone_size: -
cdr3_nt: TGTGCCACCAGTGACCAAACAGGGAACACCGGGGAGCTGTTTTTT
cdr3_aa: CATSDQTGNTGELFF

v_call: TRBV24-1
j_call: TRBJ2-1
d_call: -
clone_size: -
cdr3_nt: TGTGCCACCAGTGTAGGGCAGGGACTCTCCTACAATGAGCAGTTCTTC
cdr3_aa: CATSVGQGLSYNEQFF

v_call: TRBV5-1
j_call: TRBJ1-2
d_call: -
clone_size: -
cdr3_nt: TGCGCCAGCAGCTCACAGTCCTATGGCTACACCTTC
cdr3_aa: CASSSQSYGYTF

v_call: TRBV4-3
j_call: TRBJ1-2
d_call: -
clone_size: -
cdr3_nt: TGCGCCAGCAGCCAAGATGTTGGCCAGCGGTATGGCTACACCTTC
cdr3_aa: CASSQDVGQRYGYTF

v_call: TRBV5-8
j_call: TRBJ2-3
d_call: -
clone_size: -
cdr3_nt: TGTGCCAGCAGCAGGGGGGGGTCCTCAGATACGCAGTATTTT
cdr3_aa: CASSRGGSSDTQYF

v_call: TRBV5-1
j_call: TRBJ1-3
d_call: -
clone_size: -
cdr3_nt: TGCGCCAGCAGCTTGTCAGGCGGAGACACCATATATTTT
cdr3_aa: CASSLSGGDTIYF

v_call: TRBV19
j_call: TRBJ1-5
d_call: -
clone_size: -
cdr3_nt: TGTGCCAGTAGTATCCGGGACAATCAGCCCCAGCATTTT
cdr3_aa: CASSIRDNQPQHF

v_call: TRBV10-1
j_call: TRBJ1-5
d_call: -
clone_size: -
cdr3_nt: TGCGCCAGCAGTGAGTACGGGGATCAGCCCCAGCATTTT
cdr3_aa: CASSEYGDQPQHF

v_call: TRBV7-9
j_call: TRBJ2-5
d_call: -
clone_size: -
cdr3_nt: TGTGCCAGCAGCTCCCTTCGGGGAGAGACCCAGTACTTC
cdr3_aa: CASSSLRGETQYF

v_call: TRBV11-2
j_call: TRBJ2-2
d_call: TRBD2
clone_size: -
cdr3_nt: TGTGCCAGCAGCTCACCCAGCGGGGGGGCCGGGGAGCTGTTTTTT
cdr3_aa: CASSSPSGGAGELFF

v_call: TRBV28
j_call: TRBJ2-1
d_call: TRBD1
clone_size: -
cdr3_nt: TGTGCCAGCAGCCCAGGGGGCGCTTCGGACAATGAGCAGTTCTTC
cdr3_aa: CASSPGGASDNEQFF

v_call: TRBV5-1
j_call: TRBJ2-2
d_call: -
clone_size: -
cdr3_nt: TGCGCCAGCAGCTCGCCTCCTTCTGGGGGCTCCACCGGGGAGCTGTTTTTT
cdr3_aa: CASSSPPSGGSTGELFF

v_call: TRBV6-4
j_call: TRBJ2-1
d_call: -
clone_size: -
cdr3_nt: TGTGCCAGCAGTGAGACTAGGTACAATGAGCAGTTCTTC
cdr3_aa: CASSETRYNEQFF

v_call: TRBV4-2
j_call: TRBJ2-1
d_call: TRBD2
clone_size: -
cdr3_nt: TGTGCCAGCAGCCAAGCCGGGACTAGCTTTTACAATGAGCAGTTCTTC
cdr3_aa: CASSQAGTSFYNEQFF

v_call: TRBV5-1
j_call: TRBJ2-3
d_call: -
clone_size: once
cdr3_nt: TGCGCCAGCAGCTTGGACACCCAATCCACAGATACGCAGTATTTT
cdr3_aa: CASSLDTQSTDTQYF

v_call: TRBV4-1
j_call: TRBJ1-2
d_call: -
clone_size: -
cdr3_nt: TGCGCCAGCAGCCAAGTTATGGCAGGCGGCTACACCTTC
cdr3_aa: CASSQVMAGGYTF

v_call: TRBV6-2/TRBV6-3
j_call: TRBJ2-3
d_call: TRBD2
clone_size: -
cdr3_nt: TGTGCCAGCAGTCCCTATGCGGGGGGAGGCCCAGATACGCAGTATTTT
cdr3_aa: CASSPYAGGGPDTQYF

v_call: TRBV4-1
j_call: TRBJ1-2
d_call: TRBD1
clone_size: -
cdr3_nt: TGCGCCAGCAGCCAACTACCGGGACAGAACTATGGCTACACCTTC
cdr3_aa: CASSQLPGQNYGYTF

v_call: TRBV6-5
j_call: TRBJ2-5
d_call: TRBD2
clone_size: -
cdr3_nt: TGTGCCAGCAGTTACGGAAGCGGGGGGGCCCAGACCCAGTACTTC
cdr3_aa: CASSYGSGGAQTQYF

v_call: TRBV3-1/TRBV3-2
j_call: TRBJ2-3
d_call: -
clone_size: -
cdr3_nt: TGTGCCAGCAGCCCCGGTACCACAGATACGCAGTATTTT
cdr3_aa: CASSPGTTDTQYF

v_call: TRBV24-1
j_call: TRBJ1-4
d_call: TRBD1
clone_size: -
cdr3_nt: TGTGCCACCAGTCCAGGGACAGTGACTAATGAAAAACTGTTTTTT
cdr3_aa: CATSPGTVTNEKLFF

v_call: TRBV12-3/TRBV12-4
j_call: TRBJ2-3
d_call: -
clone_size: -
cdr3_nt: TGTGCCAGCAACCAGGGTATAAATACGCAGTATTTT
cdr3_aa: CASNQGINTQYF

v_call: TRBV18
j_call: TRBJ1-6
d_call: TRBD1
clone_size: -
cdr3_nt: TGTGCCAGCTCACCCATAGACAGGGCCAATAACTATAATTCACCCCTCCACTTT
cdr3_aa: CASSPIDRANNYNSPLHF

v_call: TRBV7-8
j_call: TRBJ2-2
d_call: -
clone_size: -
cdr3_nt: TGTGCCAGCAGCTTAAAATCTCCCGCCCGGGACTCCAACACCGGGGAGCTGTTTTTT
cdr3_aa: CASSLKSPARDSNTGELFF

v_call: TRBV4-1
j_call: TRBJ2-5
d_call: -
clone_size: -
cdr3_nt: TGCGCCAGCAGCCAAGCACAGCAACAAGAGACCCAGTACTTC
cdr3_aa: CASSQAQQQETQYF

v_call: TRBV7-3
j_call: TRBJ2-3
d_call: -
clone_size: -
cdr3_nt: TGTGCCAGCAGCTTAAAGGGGGGGGCAGATACGCAGTATTTT
cdr3_aa: CASSLKGGADTQYF

v_call: TRBV30
j_call: TRBJ1-6
d_call: -
clone_size: few
cdr3_nt: TGTGCCTGGAGTGTATCGGGACATATCGGAGGATTTCAAGGTTCACCCCTCCACTTT
cdr3_aa: CAWSVSGHIGGFQGSPLHF

v_call: TRBV5-1
j_call: TRBJ2-1
d_call: -
clone_size: -
cdr3_nt: TGCGCCAGCAGCTTGGGAGGGGGCTCCTACAATGAGCAGTTCTTC
cdr3_aa: CASSLGGGSYNEQFF

v_call: TRBV30
j_call: TRBJ1-4
d_call: TRBD1
clone_size: -
cdr3_nt: TGTGCCTGGGACCGGGACAGGGGACGGTTAAGTGAAAAACTGTTTTTT
cdr3_aa: CAWDRDRGRLSEKLFF

v_call: TRBV9
j_call: TRBJ2-3
d_call: -
clone_size: once
cdr3_nt: TGTGCCAGCAGCGTAGTCCCGGGGTTGGCGAATACGCAGTATTTT
cdr3_aa: CASSVVPGLANTQYF

v_call: TRBV10-1
j_call: TRBJ2-5
d_call: -
clone_size: -
cdr3_nt: TGCGCCAGCAGTGAGTGGGCGTGGGAGACCCAGTACTTC
cdr3_aa: CASSEWAWETQYF

v_call: TRBV6-2/TRBV6-3
j_call: TRBJ1-5
d_call: TRBD1
clone_size: -
cdr3_nt: TGTGCCAGCAGTGGACAGGCCAGCAATCAGCCCCAGCATTTT
cdr3_aa: CASSGQASNQPQHF

v_call: TRBV7-3
j_call: TRBJ2-3
d_call: TRBD2
clone_size: few
cdr3_nt: TGTGCCAGCAGCCGCGGACTAGCGGGGGGGACCACAGATACGCAGTATTTT
cdr3_aa: CASSRGLAGGTTDTQYF

v_call: TRBV5-1
j_call: TRBJ1-4
d_call: -
clone_size: -
cdr3_nt: TGCGCCAGCCGACGAGGGATGTACAGTAATGAAAAACTGTTTTTT
cdr3_aa: CASRRGMYSNEKLFF

v_call: TRBV5-1
j_call: TRBJ1-2
d_call: TRBD1
clone_size: -
cdr3_nt: TGCGCCAGCAGCCCAACCGGGACAGGGGGCGACGGCTACACCTTC
cdr3_aa: CASSPTGTGGDGYTF

v_call: TRBV7-2
j_call: TRBJ1-1
d_call: TRBD1
clone_size: -
cdr3_nt: TGTGCCAGCAGCCCGACTGGGCGGGACAGGATCACTGAAGCTTTCTTT
cdr3_aa: CASSPTGRDRITEAFF

v_call: TRBV27
j_call: TRBJ1-4
d_call: -
clone_size: few
cdr3_nt: TGTGCCAGCAGTTTACGGGCTCCGCGAATGGGTGAAAAACTGTTTTTT
cdr3_aa: CASSLRAPRMGEKLFF

v_call: TRBV2
j_call: TRBJ2-3
d_call: TRBD2
clone_size: -
cdr3_nt: TGTGCCAGCAGAGGACTAGCGGGAAGCACAGATACGCAGTATTTT
cdr3_aa: CASRGLAGSTDTQYF

v_call: TRBV3-1/TRBV3-2
j_call: TRBJ1-3
d_call: -
clone_size: -
cdr3_nt: TGTGCCAGCAGCCCCTCGGGAAACACCATATATTTT
cdr3_aa: CASSPSGNTIYF